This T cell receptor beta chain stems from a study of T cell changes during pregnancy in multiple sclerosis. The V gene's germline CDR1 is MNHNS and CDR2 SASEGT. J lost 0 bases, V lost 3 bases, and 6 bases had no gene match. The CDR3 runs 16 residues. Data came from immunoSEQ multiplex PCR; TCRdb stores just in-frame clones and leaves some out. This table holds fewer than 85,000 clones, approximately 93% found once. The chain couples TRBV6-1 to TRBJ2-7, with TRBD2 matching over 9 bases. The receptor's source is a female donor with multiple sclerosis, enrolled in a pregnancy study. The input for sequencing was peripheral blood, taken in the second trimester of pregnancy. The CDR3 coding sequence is TGTGCCAGCAGTGAGCGGGGGGGCATACACTCCTACGAGCAGTACTTC. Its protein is CASSERGGIHSYEQYF.